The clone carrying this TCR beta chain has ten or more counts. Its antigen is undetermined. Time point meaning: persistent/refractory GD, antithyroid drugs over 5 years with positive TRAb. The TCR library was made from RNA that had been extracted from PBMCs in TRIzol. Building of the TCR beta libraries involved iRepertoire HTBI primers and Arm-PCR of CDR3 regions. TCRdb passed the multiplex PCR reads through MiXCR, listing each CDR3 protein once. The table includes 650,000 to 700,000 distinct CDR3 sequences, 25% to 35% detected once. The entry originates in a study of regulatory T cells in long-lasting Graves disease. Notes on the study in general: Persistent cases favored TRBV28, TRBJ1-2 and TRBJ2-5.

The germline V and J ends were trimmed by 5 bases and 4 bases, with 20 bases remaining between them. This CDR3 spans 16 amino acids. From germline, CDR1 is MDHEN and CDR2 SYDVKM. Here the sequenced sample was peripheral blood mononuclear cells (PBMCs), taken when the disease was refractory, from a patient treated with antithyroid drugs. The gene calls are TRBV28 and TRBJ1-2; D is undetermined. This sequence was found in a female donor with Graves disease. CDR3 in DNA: TGTGCCAGCAGTGACAAAACAGTCCAGCCAGCCTATGGCTACACCTTC. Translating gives CASSDKTVQPAYGYTF.